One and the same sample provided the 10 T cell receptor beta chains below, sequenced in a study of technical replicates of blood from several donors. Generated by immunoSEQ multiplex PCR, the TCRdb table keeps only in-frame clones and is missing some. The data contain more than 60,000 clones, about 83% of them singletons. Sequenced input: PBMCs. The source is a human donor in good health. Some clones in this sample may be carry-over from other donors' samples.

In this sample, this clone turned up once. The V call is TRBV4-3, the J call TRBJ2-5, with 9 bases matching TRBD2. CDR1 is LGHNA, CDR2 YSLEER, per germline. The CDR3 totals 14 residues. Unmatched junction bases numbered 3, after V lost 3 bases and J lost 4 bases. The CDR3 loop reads CASSQRLAAETQYF. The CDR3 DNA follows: TGCGCCAGCAGCCAGAGACTAGCGGCAGAGACCCAGTACTTC.

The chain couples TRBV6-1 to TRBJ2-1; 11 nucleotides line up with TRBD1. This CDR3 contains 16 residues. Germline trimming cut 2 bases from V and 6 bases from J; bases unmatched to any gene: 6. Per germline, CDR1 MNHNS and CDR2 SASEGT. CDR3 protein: CASSEFGTGGINEQFF. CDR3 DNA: TGTGCCAGCAGTGAATTTGGGACAGGGGGTATCAATGAGCAGTTCTTC.

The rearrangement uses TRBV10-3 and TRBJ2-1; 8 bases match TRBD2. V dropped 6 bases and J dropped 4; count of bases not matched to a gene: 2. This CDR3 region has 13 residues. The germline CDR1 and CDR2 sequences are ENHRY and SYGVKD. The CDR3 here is CAIRTSAYNEQFF. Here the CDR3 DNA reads TGTGCCATCAGGACTAGCGCTTACAATGAGCAGTTCTTC.

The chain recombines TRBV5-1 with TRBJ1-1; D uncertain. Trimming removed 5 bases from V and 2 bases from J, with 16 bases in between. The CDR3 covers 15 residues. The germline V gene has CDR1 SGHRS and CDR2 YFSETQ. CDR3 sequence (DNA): TGCGCCAGCAGTCGTAAGACCACAGATAACACTGAAGCTTTCTTT. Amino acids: CASSRKTTDNTEAFF.

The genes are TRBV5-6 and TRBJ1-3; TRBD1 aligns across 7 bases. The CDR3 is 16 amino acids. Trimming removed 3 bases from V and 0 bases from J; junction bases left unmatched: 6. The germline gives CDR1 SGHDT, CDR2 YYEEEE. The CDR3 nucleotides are TGTGCCAGCAGCTCTTTGACAGGGCGCTCTGGAAACACCATATATTTT. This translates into CASSSLTGRSGNTIYF.

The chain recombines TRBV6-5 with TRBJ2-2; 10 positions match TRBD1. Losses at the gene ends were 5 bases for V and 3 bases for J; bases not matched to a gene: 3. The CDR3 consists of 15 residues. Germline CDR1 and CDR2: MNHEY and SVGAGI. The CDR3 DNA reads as TGTGCCAGCAGTCCCGGGACAGGGGACACCGGGGAGCTGTTTTTT. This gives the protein CASSPGTGDTGELFF.

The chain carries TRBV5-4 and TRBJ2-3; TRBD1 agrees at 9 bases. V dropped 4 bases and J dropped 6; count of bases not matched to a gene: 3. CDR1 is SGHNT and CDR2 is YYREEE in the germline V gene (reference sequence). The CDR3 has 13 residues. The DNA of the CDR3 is TGTGCCAGCAGCAGGGACAGGGATGATACGCAGTATTTT. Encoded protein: CASSRDRDDTQYF.

CDR3 DNA: TGTGCCAGCAGCCCCTCAGGCGGGAGGGCCGGCGGGGAGCTGTTTTTT. Translation gives CASSPSGGRAGGELFF. This rearrangement joins TRBV7-2 to TRBJ2-2, with TRBD2 matching over 9 bases. Germline trimming cut 5 bases from V and 7 bases from J; bases unmatched to any gene: 11. The CDR3 spans 16 residues. From germline, CDR1 is SGHTA and CDR2 FQGNSA.

The CDR3 nucleotides are TGCGCCAGCAGCTTGGCCAAGATCGGACTAGGATTCTCCGAGCAGTACTTC. It translates to CASSLAKIGLGFSEQYF. This chain links TRBV5-1 with TRBJ2-7, with 7 positions matching TRBD2. This CDR3 spans 17 amino acids. Germline CDR1 reads SGHRS; CDR2 reads YFSETQ. After removal of 0 bases from V and 6 bases from J, the junction contained 15 bases not matched to a gene. The full variable domain, with the rest looked up from reference TRBV5-1 and TRBJ2-7, is KAGVTQTPRYLIKTRGQQVTLSCSPISGHRSVSWYQQTPGQGLQFLFEYFSETQRNKGNFPGRFSGRQFSNSRSEMNVSTLELGDSALYLCASSLAKIGLGFSEQYFGPGTRLTVT.

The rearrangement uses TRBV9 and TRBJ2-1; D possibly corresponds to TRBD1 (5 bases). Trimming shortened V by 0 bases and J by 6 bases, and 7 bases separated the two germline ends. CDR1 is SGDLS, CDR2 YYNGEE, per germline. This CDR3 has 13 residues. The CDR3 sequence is CASSVDGANEQFF. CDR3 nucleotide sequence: TGTGCCAGCAGCGTAGATGGGGCCAATGAGCAGTTCTTC.